The rows below give T cell receptor beta chains drawn from one sample of a study of blood T cell repertoires in COVID-19. Sequencing was performed with immunoSEQ multiplex PCR; in TCRdb, only in-frame clones are kept and a portion is missing. The table shows tens of thousands of clones, with around four fifths occurring only once. Sequenced input: peripheral blood. These receptors originate from a man in his 60s with COVID-19, enrolled during active disease. CDR3s include the opening cysteine and the closing phenylalanine or tryptophan. The order of the fields is clone size, D gene, J gene, V gene, CDR3 protein, CDR3 DNA. A D gene is named only where the DNA matches it firmly. The size field is filled for only some rows; it gives once, few, many or a size class.

once NA TRBJ1-5 TRBV19 CATAAPGRQPQHF TGTGCCACCGCCGCCCCGGGGAGGCAGCCCCAGCATTTT
NA TRBD1 TRBJ2-1 TRBV18 CASSSGTGSYNEQFF TGTGCCAGCTCATCCGGGACAGGATCCTACAATGAGCAGTTCTTC
NA NA TRBJ2-3 TRBV13 CASSTGTDTQYF TGTGCCAGCAGCACGGGTACAGATACGCAGTATTTT
NA NA TRBJ1-3 TRBV3-1/TRBV3-2 CASSRPTPSGNTIYF TGTGCCAGCAGCCGCCCGACTCCCTCTGGAAACACCATATATTTT
NA NA TRBJ1-4 TRBV5-1 CASSGGDDWNEKLFF TGCGCCAGCAGCGGGGGGGACGATTGGAATGAAAAACTGTTTTTT
NA TRBD2 TRBJ2-2 TRBV11-2 CASSRSGRDTGELFF TGTGCCAGCAGTCGTAGCGGGAGGGACACCGGGGAGCTGTTTTTT
NA TRBD1 TRBJ2-7 TRBV27 CASSLQGAREQYF TGTGCCAGCAGCCTCCAGGGGGCACGCGAGCAGTACTTC
NA NA TRBJ1-2 TRBV4-2 CASSQEGGGEDGYTF TGTGCCAGCAGCCAAGAGGGAGGGGGGGAAGATGGCTACACCTTC
NA TRBD2 TRBJ2-1 TRBV6-4 CASSTESKAGEQFF TGTGCCAGCAGCACGGAGTCAAAAGCGGGGGAGCAGTTCTTC
NA NA TRBJ1-4 TRBV9 CASSVGRGGGANEKLFF TGTGCCAGCAGCGTAGGTAGGGGTGGCGGAGCTAATGAAAAACTGTTTTTT
NA TRBD1 TRBJ1-6 TRBV28 CASSPPDRGYNSPLHF TGTGCCAGCAGTCCCCCTGACAGGGGTTATAATTCACCCCTCCACTTT
NA NA TRBJ1-1 TRBV5-1 CASSKGMNTEAFF TGCGCCAGCAGCAAGGGGATGAACACTGAAGCTTTCTTT
NA TRBD1 TRBJ1-1 TRBV5-1 CASSGQGFTEAFF TGCGCCAGCAGTGGACAGGGATTTACTGAAGCTTTCTTT
once TRBD2 TRBJ2-2 TRBV4-1 CASTGTSGSITGELFF TGCGCCAGTACCGGGACTAGCGGGAGCATCACCGGGGAGCTGTTTTTT
NA NA TRBJ1-4 TRBV27 CASSRLLKNNEKLFF TGTGCCAGCAGCAGACTCCTGAAGAATAATGAAAAACTGTTTTTT
NA NA TRBJ1-2 TRBV5-6 CASSSRELYGYTF TGTGCCAGCAGCTCCCGGGAGCTCTATGGCTACACCTTC
NA NA TRBJ1-5 TRBV6-5 CASSPARANQPQHF TGTGCCAGCAGTCCCGCCAGGGCCAATCAGCCCCAGCATTTT
few NA TRBJ2-2 TRBV19 CASSTTGELFF TGTGCCAGTAGTACGACCGGGGAGCTGTTTTTT
NA NA TRBJ1-1 TRBV12-5 CASGLGTEAFF TGTGCTAGTGGCCTCGGCACTGAAGCTTTCTTT
NA NA TRBJ1-4 TRBV3-1/TRBV3-2 CASSQVSGGGNEKLFF TGTGCCAGCAGCCAAGTTTCAGGAGGCGGTAATGAAAAACTGTTTTTT
NA NA TRBJ2-7 TRBV6-5 CASSPLTRRYEQYF TGTGCCAGCAGTCCCTTGACTAGGCGGTACGAGCAGTACTTC
NA TRBD1 TRBJ2-1 TRBV7-9 CASSSYRDRENEQFF TGTGCCAGCAGCTCGTATCGGGACAGGGAGAATGAGCAGTTCTTC
NA NA TRBJ2-6 TRBV5-6 CASTSKKFGSGSGANVLTF TGTGCCAGCACCTCTAAGAAGTTCGGCAGCGGCTCTGGGGCCAACGTCCTGACTTTC
NA NA TRBJ2-7 TRBV7-2 CASSFDLGDEQYF TGTGCCAGCAGCTTTGATCTGGGCGACGAGCAGTACTTC
NA NA TRBJ1-6 TRBV11-2 CASSLEPGNSPLHF TGTGCCAGCAGCTTAGAGCCGGGAAATTCACCCCTCCACTTT
few NA TRBJ1-5 TRBV13 CASSFARSNQPQHF TGTGCCAGCAGCTTCGCCAGAAGCAATCAGCCCCAGCATTTT
once TRBD1 TRBJ2-1 TRBV5-6 CASSLRPGGSDEQFF TGTGCCAGCAGCTTGCGGCCAGGGGGCTCGGATGAGCAGTTCTTC
NA TRBD1 TRBJ1-5 TRBV2 CASSAEGARQPQHF TGTGCCAGCAGTGCGGAGGGGGCGCGGCAGCCCCAGCATTTT
few NA TRBJ2-7 TRBV4-1 CASSQPPPGFYEQYF TGCGCCAGCAGCCAACCCCCGCCCGGGTTCTACGAGCAGTACTTC
NA NA TRBJ2-5 TRBV20-1 CSASGSPEVQETQYF TGCAGTGCTAGTGGGTCCCCGGAGGTCCAAGAGACCCAGTACTTC
NA TRBD2 TRBJ2-1 TRBV28 CASSLSGTSGPYNEQFF TGTGCCAGCAGTCTATCCGGGACTAGCGGCCCCTACAATGAGCAGTTCTTC
NA TRBD1 TRBJ1-1 TRBV5-1 CASSLRQGNTEAFF TGCGCCAGCAGCTTGAGACAGGGGAACACTGAAGCTTTCTTT
once NA TRBJ1-5 TRBV28 CASSFSGSYQPQHF TGTGCCAGCAGTTTTTCGGGAAGTTATCAGCCCCAGCATTTT
NA NA TRBJ1-5 TRBV3-1/TRBV3-2 CASSQAGANQPQHF TGTGCCAGCAGCCAAGCAGGGGCCAATCAGCCCCAGCATTTT
NA TRBD2 TRBJ2-5 TRBV5-1 CASSSGLAGGGGQETQYF TGCGCCAGCAGCTCGGGACTAGCGGGAGGAGGTGGGCAAGAGACCCAGTACTTC
few TRBD1 TRBJ2-5 TRBV5-1 CASRKGTEETQYF TGCGCCAGCAGGAAAGGGACAGAAGAGACCCAGTACTTC
NA NA TRBJ1-5 TRBV12-2 CASRLVGYRPWAASDQPQHF TGTGCAAGTCGCTTAGTGGGATACAGGCCGTGGGCTGCGTCCGATCAGCCCCAGCATTTT
NA NA TRBJ1-2 TRBV6-1 CASSEQHRVGYGYTF TGTGCCAGCAGTGAACAGCACAGGGTAGGATATGGCTACACCTTC
NA NA TRBJ2-5 TRBV14 CASSQDRRTQYF TGTGCCAGCAGCCAAGATAGGAGGACCCAGTACTTC
NA NA TRBJ1-1 TRBV12-3/TRBV12-4 CASTWVAGEAFF TGTGCCAGCACCTGGGTAGCAGGGGAAGCTTTCTTT
NA TRBD1 TRBJ1-1 TRBV7-2 CASSPRGQAEAFF TGTGCCAGCAGCCCGAGGGGGCAGGCTGAAGCTTTCTTT
NA NA TRBJ1-1 TRBV11-3 CASSLSGRTEAFF TGTGCCAGCAGCTTATCTGGTCGGACTGAAGCTTTCTTT
NA NA TRBJ1-1 TRBV2 CASNPDMNTEAFF TGTGCCAGCAACCCTGACATGAACACTGAAGCTTTCTTT
once TRBD1 TRBJ1-1 TRBV28 CASSTPGQGPMNTEAFF TGTGCCAGCAGTACACCGGGACAGGGTCCTATGAACACTGAAGCTTTCTTT